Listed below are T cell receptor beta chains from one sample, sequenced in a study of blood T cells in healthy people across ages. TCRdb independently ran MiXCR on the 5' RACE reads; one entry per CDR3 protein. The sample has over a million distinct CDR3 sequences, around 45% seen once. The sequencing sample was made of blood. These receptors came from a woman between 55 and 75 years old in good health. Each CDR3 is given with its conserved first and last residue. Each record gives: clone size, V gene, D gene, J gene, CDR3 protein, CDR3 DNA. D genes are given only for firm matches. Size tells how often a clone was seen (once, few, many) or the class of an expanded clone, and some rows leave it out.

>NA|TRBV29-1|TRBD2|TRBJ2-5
CSVDHGRGGETQYF
TGCAGCGTTGACCATGGACGGGGGGGAGAGACCCAGTACTTC
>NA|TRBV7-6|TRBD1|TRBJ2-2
CASSATGGLGELFF
TGTGCCAGCAGCGCAACAGGGGGCCTCGGGGAGCTGTTTTTT
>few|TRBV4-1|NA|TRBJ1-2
CASSQETGTPLVGYTF
TGCGCCAGCAGCCAAGAAACGGGGACCCCTCTTGTTGGCTACACCTTC
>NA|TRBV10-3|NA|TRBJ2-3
CAISELTASTDTQYF
TGTGCCATCAGTGAATTGACAGCTAGCACAGATACGCAGTATTTT
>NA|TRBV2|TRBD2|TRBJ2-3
CASSQGLADPALDTQYF
TGTGCCAGCAGTCAGGGCCTAGCGGACCCAGCCTTAGATACGCAGTATTTT
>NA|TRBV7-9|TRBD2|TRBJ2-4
CASSFGGLAGDWAKNIQYF
TGTGCCAGCAGCTTTGGGGGACTAGCGGGAGATTGGGCCAAAAACATTCAGTACTTC
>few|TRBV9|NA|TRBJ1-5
CASSARDSNQPQHF
TGTGCCAGCAGCGCCCGAGATAGCAATCAGCCCCAGCATTTT
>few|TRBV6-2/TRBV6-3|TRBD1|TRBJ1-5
CASSYADRAIQPQHF
TGTGCCAGCAGTTACGCCGACAGGGCTATTCAGCCCCAGCATTTT
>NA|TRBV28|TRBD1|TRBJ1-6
CASSPGQLNSPLHF
TGTGCCAGCAGCCCGGGACAGCTTAATTCACCCCTCCACTTT
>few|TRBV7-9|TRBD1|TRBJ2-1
CASSLGRGIYNEQFF
TGTGCCAGCAGCTTAGGCAGGGGGATCTACAATGAGCAGTTCTTC
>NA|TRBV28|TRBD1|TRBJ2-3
CAITKGDRGTDTQYF
TGTGCCATCACAAAAGGGGACAGGGGCACAGATACGCAGTATTTT
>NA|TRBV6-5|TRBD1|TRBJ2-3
CASSRTGFLFVDTQYF
TGTGCCAGCAGTAGGACAGGGTTTCTTTTCGTAGATACGCAGTATTTT
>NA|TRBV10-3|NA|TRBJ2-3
CAISESREFGDAQYF
TGTGCCATCAGTGAGTCGAGGGAGTTTGGAGATGCGCAGTATTTT
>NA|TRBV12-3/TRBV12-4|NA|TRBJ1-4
CASSFRPEKLFF
TGTGCCAGCAGTTTTCGACCAGAAAAACTGTTTTTT
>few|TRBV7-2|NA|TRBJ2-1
CASSLAVGTSYNEQFF
TGTGCCAGCAGCTTAGCTGTCGGGACCTCCTACAATGAGCAGTTCTTC
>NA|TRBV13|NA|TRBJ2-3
CASSLEGSTSTDTQYF
TGTGCCAGCAGCTTAGAAGGCAGTACTAGCACAGATACGCAGTATTTT
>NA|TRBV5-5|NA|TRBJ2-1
CASNLWDYNEQFF
TGTGCCAGCAACTTATGGGATTACAATGAGCAGTTCTTC
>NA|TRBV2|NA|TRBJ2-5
CASRRKETQYF
TGTGCCAGCAGACGGAAAGAGACCCAGTACTTC
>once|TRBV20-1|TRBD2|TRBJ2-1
CSARDPGGLAGVSYNEQFF
TGCAGTGCTAGAGATCCGGGGGGACTAGCGGGAGTCTCCTACAATGAGCAGTTCTTC
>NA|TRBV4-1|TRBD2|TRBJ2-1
CASSPTSSSGRFDEQFF
TGCGCCAGCAGCCCCACCTCCTCTAGCGGGAGGTTCGATGAGCAGTTCTTC
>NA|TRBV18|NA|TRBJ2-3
CASSPGGLWDTQYF
TGTGCCAGCTCACCGGGCGGACTATGGGACACGCAGTATTTT
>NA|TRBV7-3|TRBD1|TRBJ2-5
CASSLHTGGRETQYF
TGTGCCAGCAGCTTGCACACAGGGGGTCGGGAGACCCAGTACTTC
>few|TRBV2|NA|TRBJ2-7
CASKEGGSYEQYF
TGTGCCAGCAAGGAGGGGGGGTCCTACGAGCAGTACTTC
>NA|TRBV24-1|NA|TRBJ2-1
CATASGLGEQFF
TGTGCCACCGCCAGCGGGCTGGGTGAGCAGTTCTTC
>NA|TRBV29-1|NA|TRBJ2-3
CSVLGGWTDTQYF
TGCAGCGTTTTGGGGGGATGGACAGATACGCAGTATTTT
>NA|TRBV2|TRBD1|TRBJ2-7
CASRVGTASSYEQYF
TGTGCCAGCAGGGTCGGGACAGCTAGCTCCTACGAGCAGTACTTC
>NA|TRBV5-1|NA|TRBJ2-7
CASSPKQGLPSSYEQYF
TGCGCCAGCAGCCCAAAACAGGGACTCCCGAGCTCCTACGAGCAGTACTTC
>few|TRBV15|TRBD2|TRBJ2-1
CATSRGGEGLNEQFF
TGTGCCACCAGCAGAGGGGGGGAGGGCCTGAATGAGCAGTTCTTC